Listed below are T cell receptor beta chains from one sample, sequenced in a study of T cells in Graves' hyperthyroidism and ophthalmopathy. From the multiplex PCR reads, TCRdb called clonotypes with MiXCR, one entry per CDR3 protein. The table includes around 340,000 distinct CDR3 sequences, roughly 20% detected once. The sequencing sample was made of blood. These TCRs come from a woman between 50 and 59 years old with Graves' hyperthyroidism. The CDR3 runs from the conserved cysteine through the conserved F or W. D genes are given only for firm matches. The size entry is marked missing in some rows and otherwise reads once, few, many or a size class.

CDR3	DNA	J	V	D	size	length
CASSRGISEQYF	TGTGCCAGCAGTCGCGGGATCAGCGAGCAGTACTTC	TRBJ2-7	TRBV6-2/TRBV6-3	NA	many	12
CASSLVPPGYTF	TGTGCCAGCAGCCTCGTCCCACCTGGCTACACCTTC	TRBJ1-2	TRBV12-3/TRBV12-4	NA	NA	12
CASSIGARGVDEQFF	TGTGCCAGTAGTATAGGGGCCAGGGGCGTCGATGAGCAGTTCTTC	TRBJ2-1	TRBV19	NA	NA	15
CASSQRDTQYF	TGTGCCAGCAGCCAACGAGATACGCAGTATTTT	TRBJ2-3	TRBV3-1	NA	many	11
CASSYGDSDLRQHF	TGTGCCAGCAGTTACGGAGACAGTGACCTCCGCCAGCATTTT	TRBJ1-5	TRBV6-5	NA	many	14
CASRGQGRTEAFF	TGTGCCAGCAGGGGACAGGGAAGGACTGAAGCTTTCTTT	TRBJ1-1	TRBV3-1	TRBD1	many	13
CASSLDSSGRPMNTEAFF	TGTGCCAGCAGCTTGGACAGTTCCGGAAGGCCCATGAACACTGAAGCTTTCTTT	TRBJ1-1	TRBV5-6	NA	few	18
CASSLGTGRWDTEASF	TGTGCCAGCAGCCTGGGGACAGGCCGCTGGGACACTGAAGCTTCCTTT	TRBJ1-1	TRBV27	TRBD1	few	16
CSGQSTGTGFYNEQFF	TGCAGTGGGCAAAGTACCGGGACAGGGTTCTACAATGAGCAGTTCTTC	TRBJ2-1	TRBV20-1	TRBD1	few	16
CASSPAPLNEQFF	TGTGCCAGTAGCCCGGCGCCCCTTAATGAGCAGTTCTTC	TRBJ2-1	TRBV19	NA	NA	13
CASSLGLPADTQYF	TGTGCCAGCAGCTTAGGACTACCCGCAGATACGCAGTATTTT	TRBJ2-3	TRBV11-3	NA	many	14
CASSPLGQGENQPQHF	TGTGCCAGTAGTCCGCTGGGACAGGGGGAAAATCAGCCCCAGCATTTT	TRBJ1-5	TRBV19	TRBD1	NA	16